Here is one T cell receptor beta chain with its context. This sample stems from a study of blood T cell repertoires in COVID-19. Study-level information: T cells, B-cell-depleted T cells, or PBMCs provided the cDNA or gDNA that served as material.

Methods used by the authors: Nucleated cell counts were estimated from reference gene primer amplification. TCRdb's copy holds only in-frame clones and misses some; the assay was immunoSEQ multiplex PCR. The DNA was the basis for D and trimming; V, J and clone size are from that table. Of some 230,000 clones in the sample, about 80% were seen once. Enrollees, about 18 to 95 years old, lived in some 24 US areas. The CDR3 runs to 15 residues. J was trimmed by 4 bases and V by 3 bases; bases with no gene match: 0. The germline CDR1 and CDR2 sequences are SGDLS and YYNGEE. The sequence was obtained from a woman aged 40 to 50 with acute COVID-19. V usage is TRBV9 and J usage is TRBJ2-2; 13 bases agree with TRBD2. What was sequenced was PBMCs or T cells enriched from blood (not recorded which). The chain's CDR3 is CASSGLAGGTGELFF. In nucleotides, the CDR3 is TGTGCCAGCAGCGGACTAGCGGGAGGCACCGGGGAGCTGTTTTTT.